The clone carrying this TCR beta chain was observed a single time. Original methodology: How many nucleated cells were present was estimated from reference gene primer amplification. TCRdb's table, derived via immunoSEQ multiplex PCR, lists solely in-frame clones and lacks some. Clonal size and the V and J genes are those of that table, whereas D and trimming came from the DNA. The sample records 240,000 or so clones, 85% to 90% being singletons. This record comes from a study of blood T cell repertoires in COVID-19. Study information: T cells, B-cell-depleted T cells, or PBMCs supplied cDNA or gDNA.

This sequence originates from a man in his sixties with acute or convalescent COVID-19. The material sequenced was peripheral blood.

The CDR3 nucleotides read TGTGCCAGCAGTGAAGGAGGGGGCGGTCAGCCCCAGCATTTT. This codes for CASSEGGGGQPQHF. The chain is built from TRBV6-1 and TRBJ1-5; TRBD1 aligns across 7 bases. With 1 base clipped from V and 6 bases from J, the junction kept 3 bases outside the gene matches. The CDR3 is 14 residues long. Germline V gene lookup returns CDR1 MNHNS and CDR2 SASEGT.